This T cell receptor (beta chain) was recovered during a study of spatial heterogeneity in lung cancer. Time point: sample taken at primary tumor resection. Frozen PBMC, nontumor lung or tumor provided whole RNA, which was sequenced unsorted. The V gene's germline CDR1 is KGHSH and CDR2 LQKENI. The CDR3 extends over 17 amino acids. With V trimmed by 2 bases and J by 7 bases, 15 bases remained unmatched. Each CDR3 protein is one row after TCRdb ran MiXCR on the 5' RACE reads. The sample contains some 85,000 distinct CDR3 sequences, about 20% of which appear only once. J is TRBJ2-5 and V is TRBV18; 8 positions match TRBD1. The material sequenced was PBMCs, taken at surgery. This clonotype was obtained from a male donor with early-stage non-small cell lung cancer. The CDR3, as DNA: TGTGCCAGCTCACCAGCTACCGGACAGGGTGGTCAGGGGACCCAGTACTTC. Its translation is CASSPATGQGGQGTQYF. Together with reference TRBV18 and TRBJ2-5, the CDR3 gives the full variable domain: NAGVMQNPRHLVRRRGQEARLRCSPMKGHSHVYWYRQLPEEGLKFMVYLQKENIIDESGMPKERFSAEFPKEGPSILRIQQVVRGDSAAYFCASSPATGQGGQGTQYFGPGTRLLVL.